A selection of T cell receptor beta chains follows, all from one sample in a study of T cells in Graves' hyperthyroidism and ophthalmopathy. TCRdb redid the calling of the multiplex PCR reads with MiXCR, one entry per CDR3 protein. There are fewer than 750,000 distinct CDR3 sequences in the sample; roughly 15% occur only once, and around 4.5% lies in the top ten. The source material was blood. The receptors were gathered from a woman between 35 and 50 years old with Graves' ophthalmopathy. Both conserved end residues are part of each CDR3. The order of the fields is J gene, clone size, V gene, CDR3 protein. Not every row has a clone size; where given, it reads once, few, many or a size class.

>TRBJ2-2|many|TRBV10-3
CAIREGVRNTGELFF
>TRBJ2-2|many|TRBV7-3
CASSPNLQGTRELFF
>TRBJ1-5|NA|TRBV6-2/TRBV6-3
CASSYPRTGDQPQHF
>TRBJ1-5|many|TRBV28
CASSLQGPSQPQHF
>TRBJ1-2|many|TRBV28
CASSLVRAFSGYTF
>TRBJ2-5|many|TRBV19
CASTGTEGYQETQYF
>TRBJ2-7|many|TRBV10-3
CAISEGDEQYF
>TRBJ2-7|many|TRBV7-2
CASLDRGSYEQYF
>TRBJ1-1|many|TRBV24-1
CATRHPLPRSHRDTEAFF
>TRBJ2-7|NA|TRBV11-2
CASSLDRGWRNEQYF
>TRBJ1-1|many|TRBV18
CASSPGGEAFF
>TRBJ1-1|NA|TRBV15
CATSLTGHLRAFF
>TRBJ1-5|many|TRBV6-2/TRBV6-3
CASSWDPNQPRHF
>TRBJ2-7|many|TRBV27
CASARGTGYYEQYF
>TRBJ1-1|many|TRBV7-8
CASSLTGNLNTEAFF
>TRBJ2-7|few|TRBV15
CATSRGGVAGPSYEQYF
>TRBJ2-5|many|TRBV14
CASSHGTVNQETQYF
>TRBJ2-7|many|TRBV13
CASSLAGDIYYEQYF
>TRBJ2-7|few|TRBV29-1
CSVGDIPSYEQYF
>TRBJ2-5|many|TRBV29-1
CSVVQVREETQYF
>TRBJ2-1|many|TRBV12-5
CASGLVQGEQFF
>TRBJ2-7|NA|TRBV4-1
CASSQGSGLAGSFPYEQYF
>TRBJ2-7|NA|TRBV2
CATTPRLGSWGEQYF
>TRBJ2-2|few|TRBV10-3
CAISGTSGSMELFF
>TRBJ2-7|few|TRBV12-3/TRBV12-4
CASSRGQAHSYEQYF
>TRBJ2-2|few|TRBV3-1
CASSQDLSRNTGELFF
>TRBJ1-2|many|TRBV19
CASSIEDGVYGYTF
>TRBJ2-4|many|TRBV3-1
CASSQRTFGGAKNIQYF
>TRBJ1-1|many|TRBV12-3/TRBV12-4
CASSSSGTVNTEAFF
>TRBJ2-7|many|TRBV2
CASSEALQGSYEQYF
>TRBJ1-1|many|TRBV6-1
CASRLRGDTEAFF
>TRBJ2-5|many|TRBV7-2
CASSLRDRQETQYF
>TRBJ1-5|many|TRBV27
CAVGRGNRASNQPQHF
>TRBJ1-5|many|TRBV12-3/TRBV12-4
CASSLMGGNQPQHF
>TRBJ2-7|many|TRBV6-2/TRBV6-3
CASSYETSGSPSYEQYF
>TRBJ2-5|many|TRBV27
CASSGIGTSDQETQYF
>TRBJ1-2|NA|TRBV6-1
CASSEINSYGYTF
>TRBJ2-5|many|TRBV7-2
CASSLTSGGGQETQYF
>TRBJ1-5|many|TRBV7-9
CASSSPDSNQPQHF
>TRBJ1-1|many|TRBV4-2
CASSHQFVGEIGAFF
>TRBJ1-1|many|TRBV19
CASSSAYTEAFF
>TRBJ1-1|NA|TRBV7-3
CASSPWGGAEAFF
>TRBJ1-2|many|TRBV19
CASSRDRKTARNYGYTF
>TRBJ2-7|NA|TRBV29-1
CSVESVPYEQYF
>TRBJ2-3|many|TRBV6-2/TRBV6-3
CASFDRDSRRGTDTQYF
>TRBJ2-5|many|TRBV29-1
CSVEGFQRDGWETQYF
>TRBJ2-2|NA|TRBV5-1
CASSLNRVETGELFF
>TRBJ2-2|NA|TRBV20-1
CSASWGRRAGELFF
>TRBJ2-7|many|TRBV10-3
CAIREAGVLSEQYF
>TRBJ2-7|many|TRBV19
CASSGGVGVLSYEQYF
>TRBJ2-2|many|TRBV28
CASKAGDLAGELFF
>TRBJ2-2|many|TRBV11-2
CASSLGPIPNTGELFF
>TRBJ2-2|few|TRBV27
CASSSSLGELFF
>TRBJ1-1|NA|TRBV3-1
CASSQLRGTNTEAFF
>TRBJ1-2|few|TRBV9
CASSRKTGYGYTF
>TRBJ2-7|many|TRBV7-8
CASSLVQRGEQYF
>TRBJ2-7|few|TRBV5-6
CASSIREYEQYF